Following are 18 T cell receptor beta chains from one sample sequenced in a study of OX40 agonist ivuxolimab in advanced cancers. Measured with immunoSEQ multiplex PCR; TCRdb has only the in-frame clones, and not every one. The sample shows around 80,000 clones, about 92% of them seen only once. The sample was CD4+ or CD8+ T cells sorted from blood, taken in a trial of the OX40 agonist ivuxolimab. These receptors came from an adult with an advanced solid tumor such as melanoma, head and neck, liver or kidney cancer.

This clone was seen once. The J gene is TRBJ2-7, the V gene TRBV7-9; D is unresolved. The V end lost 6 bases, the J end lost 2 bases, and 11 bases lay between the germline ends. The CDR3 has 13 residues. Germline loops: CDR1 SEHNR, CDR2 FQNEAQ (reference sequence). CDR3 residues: CASRSSGTYEQYF. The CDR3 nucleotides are TGTGCCAGCAGGTCGTCCGGAACCTACGAGCAGTACTTC.

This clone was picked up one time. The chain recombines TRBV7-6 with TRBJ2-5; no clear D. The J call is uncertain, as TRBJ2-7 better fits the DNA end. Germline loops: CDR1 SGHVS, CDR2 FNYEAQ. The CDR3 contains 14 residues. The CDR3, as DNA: TGTGCCAGCAGCGTTAGCCAGACTTCCTACGAGCAGTACTTC. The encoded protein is CASSVSQTSYEQYF.

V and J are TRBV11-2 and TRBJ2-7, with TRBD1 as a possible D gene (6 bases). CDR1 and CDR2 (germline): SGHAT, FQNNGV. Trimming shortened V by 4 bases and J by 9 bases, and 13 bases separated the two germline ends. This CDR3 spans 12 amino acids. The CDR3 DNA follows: TGTGCCAGCAGCTATATATCGACAGGGCAGTACTTC. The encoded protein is CASSYISTGQYF.

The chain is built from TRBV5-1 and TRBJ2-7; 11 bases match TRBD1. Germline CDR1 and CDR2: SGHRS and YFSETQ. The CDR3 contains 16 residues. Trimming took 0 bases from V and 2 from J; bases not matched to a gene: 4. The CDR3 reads CASSLAPGQGAYEQYF. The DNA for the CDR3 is TGCGCCAGCAGCTTGGCACCGGGACAGGGGGCCTACGAGCAGTACTTC.

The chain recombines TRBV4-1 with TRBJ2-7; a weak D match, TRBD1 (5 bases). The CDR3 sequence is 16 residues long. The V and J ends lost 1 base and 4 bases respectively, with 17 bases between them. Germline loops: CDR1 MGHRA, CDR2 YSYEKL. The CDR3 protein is CASSQGAQGFQYEQYF. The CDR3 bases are TGCGCCAGCAGCCAAGGAGCGCAGGGATTTCAGTACGAGCAGTACTTC.

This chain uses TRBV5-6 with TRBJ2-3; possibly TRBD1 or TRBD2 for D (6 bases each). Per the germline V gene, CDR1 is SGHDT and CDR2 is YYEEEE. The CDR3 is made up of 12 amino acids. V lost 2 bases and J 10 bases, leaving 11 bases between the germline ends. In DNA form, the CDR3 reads TGTGCCAGCAGCTTCCCAGGGGAGGCGCAGTATTTT. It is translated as CASSFPGEAQYF.

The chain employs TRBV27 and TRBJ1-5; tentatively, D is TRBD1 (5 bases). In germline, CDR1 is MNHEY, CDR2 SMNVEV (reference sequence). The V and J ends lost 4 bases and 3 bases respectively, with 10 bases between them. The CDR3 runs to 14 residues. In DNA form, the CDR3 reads TGTGCCAGCAGTTCCCCAGGGAACAATCAGCCCCAGCATTTT. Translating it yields CASSSPGNNQPQHF.

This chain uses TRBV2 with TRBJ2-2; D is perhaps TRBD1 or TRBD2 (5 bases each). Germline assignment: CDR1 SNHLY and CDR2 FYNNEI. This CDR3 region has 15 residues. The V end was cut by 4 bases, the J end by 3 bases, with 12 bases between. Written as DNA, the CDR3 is TGTGCCAGCAGTGTGACCGGGACCCACACCGGGGAGCTGTTTTTT. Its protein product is CASSVTGTHTGELFF.

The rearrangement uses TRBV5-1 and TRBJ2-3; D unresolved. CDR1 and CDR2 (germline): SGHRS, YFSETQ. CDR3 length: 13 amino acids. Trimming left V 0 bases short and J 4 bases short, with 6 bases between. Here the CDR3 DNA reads TGCGCCAGCAGCTTGGATTCCCCAGATACGCAGTATTTT. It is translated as CASSLDSPDTQYF.

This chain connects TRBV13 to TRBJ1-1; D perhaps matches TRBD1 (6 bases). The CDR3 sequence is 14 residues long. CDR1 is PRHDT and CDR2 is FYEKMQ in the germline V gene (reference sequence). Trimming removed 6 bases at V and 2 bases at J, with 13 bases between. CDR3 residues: CASSPGQPNTEAFF. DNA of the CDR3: TGTGCCAGCAGTCCAGGACAGCCTAACACTGAAGCTTTCTTT.

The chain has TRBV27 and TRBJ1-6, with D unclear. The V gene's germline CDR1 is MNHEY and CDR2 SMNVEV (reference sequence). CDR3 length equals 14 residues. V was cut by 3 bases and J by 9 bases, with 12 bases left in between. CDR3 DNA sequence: TGTGCCAGCAGTTTCTCGTTAGTAAGTTCACCCCTCCACTTT. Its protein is CASSFSLVSSPLHF.

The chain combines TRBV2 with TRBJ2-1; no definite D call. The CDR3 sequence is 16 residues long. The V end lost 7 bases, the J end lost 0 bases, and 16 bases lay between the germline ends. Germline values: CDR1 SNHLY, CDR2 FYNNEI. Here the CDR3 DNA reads TGTGCCAGCACGATTGAGAAGATGAGCTCCTACAATGAGCAGTTCTTC. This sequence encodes CASTIEKMSSYNEQFF. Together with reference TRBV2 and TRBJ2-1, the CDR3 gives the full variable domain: EPEVTQTPSHQVTQMGQEVILRCVPISNHLYFYWYRQILGQKVEFLVSFYNNEISEKSEIFDDQFSVERPDGSNFTLKIRSTKLEDSAMYFCASTIEKMSSYNEQFFGPGTRLTVL.

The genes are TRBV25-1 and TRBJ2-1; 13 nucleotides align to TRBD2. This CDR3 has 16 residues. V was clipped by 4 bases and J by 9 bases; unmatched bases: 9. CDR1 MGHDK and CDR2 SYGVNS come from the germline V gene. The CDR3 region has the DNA TGTGCCAGCAGTGCAACACTAGCGGGGGGGCTCTTTGAGCAGTTCTTC. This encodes CASSATLAGGLFEQFF.

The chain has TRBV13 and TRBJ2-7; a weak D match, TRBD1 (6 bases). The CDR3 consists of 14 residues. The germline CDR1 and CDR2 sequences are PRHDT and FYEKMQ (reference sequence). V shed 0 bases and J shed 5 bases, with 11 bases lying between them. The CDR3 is CASSLGLRGDEQYF. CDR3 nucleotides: TGTGCCAGCAGCTTAGGGCTCAGGGGCGACGAGCAGTACTTC.

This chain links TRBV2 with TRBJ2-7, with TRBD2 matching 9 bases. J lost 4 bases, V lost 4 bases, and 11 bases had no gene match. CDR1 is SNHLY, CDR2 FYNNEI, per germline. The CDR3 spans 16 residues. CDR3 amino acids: CASSVSPASGAYEQYF. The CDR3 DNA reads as TGTGCCAGCAGTGTGTCTCCGGCTAGCGGGGCTTACGAGCAGTACTTC.

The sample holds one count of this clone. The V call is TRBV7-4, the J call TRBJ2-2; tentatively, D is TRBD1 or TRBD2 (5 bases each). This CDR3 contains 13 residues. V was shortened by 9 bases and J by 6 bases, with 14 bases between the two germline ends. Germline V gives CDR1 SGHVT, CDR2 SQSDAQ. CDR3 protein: CARGTYGPGELFF. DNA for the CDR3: TGTGCCAGGGGGACCTACGGCCCCGGGGAGCTGTTTTTT.

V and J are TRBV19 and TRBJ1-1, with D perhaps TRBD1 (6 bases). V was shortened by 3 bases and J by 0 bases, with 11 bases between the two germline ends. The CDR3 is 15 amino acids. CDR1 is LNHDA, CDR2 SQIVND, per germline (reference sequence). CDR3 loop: CASSIPGGLNTEAFF. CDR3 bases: TGTGCCAGTAGTATTCCGGGGGGCCTGAACACTGAAGCTTTCTTT.

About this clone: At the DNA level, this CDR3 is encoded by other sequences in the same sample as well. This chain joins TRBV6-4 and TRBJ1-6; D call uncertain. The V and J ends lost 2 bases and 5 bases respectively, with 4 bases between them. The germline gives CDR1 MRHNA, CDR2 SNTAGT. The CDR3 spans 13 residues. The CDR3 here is CASSDRDNSPLHF. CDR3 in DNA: TGTGCCAGCAGTGACAGGGATAATTCACCCCTCCACTTT.